The clone carrying this TCR beta chain was observed many times. Antigen specificity is unknown. The junction shows a germline mismatch at one end, possibly a read error. Researchers made TCR beta libraries by using iRepertoire HTBI primers and running Arm-PCR on CDR3 regions. TCRdb redid the calling of the multiplex PCR reads with MiXCR, one entry per CDR3 protein. Among over 350,000 distinct CDR3 sequences listed, about 15% were seen once. This specimen comes from a study of regulatory T cells in long-lasting Graves disease. This CDR3 has 16 residues. Germline V gene sequence: CDR1 SGHRS, CDR2 YFSETQ. This sample's time point: newly diagnosed GD, antithyroid drugs for less than 3 months. The authors made the TCR library using RNA they extracted from PBMCs. Findings and limits, study-wide: Newly diagnosed Graves' patients had higher TCR diversity than persistent ones.

These same data were also listed under a study on T cells in Graves' hyperthyroidism and ophthalmopathy. Per that paper: Ophthalmopathy prediction by the model preceded onset by a median about 6 months.

The TCR originated in a woman aged 35 to 49 with Graves disease. This specimen consisted of peripheral blood mononuclear cells (PBMCs), obtained at new diagnosis, from a patient treated with antithyroid drugs. The V gene is TRBV5-1, the J gene TRBJ2-3; 10 bases line up with TRBD2. This chain's CDR3 is CASSSGLAASTDTQYF. The CDR3 DNA sequence: TGTGCCAGCAGCTCCGGACTAGCGGCTAGCACAGATACGCAGTATTTT.